The rows below give T cell receptor beta chains drawn from one sample of a study of Ad26.COV2.S vaccination and SARS-CoV-2 variants. Generated by immunoSEQ multiplex PCR, the TCRdb table keeps only in-frame clones and is missing some. The data show about 320,000 clones, with 70% to 90% seen just once and approximately 2% held by the top ten. The sequences come from peripheral blood, collected in a trial of Ad26.COV2.S vaccine versus placebo. Receptor source: a person aged 18-60 years who received the Ad26.COV2.S COVID-19 vaccine or a placebo. The CDR3 runs from the conserved cysteine through the conserved F or W. A D gene is named only where the DNA matches it firmly. Size values are once, few and many counts, or a class for expanded clones, and some rows have none.

DNA: TGTGCCAGCAGTCACCCGACAGTGGAGGAGCAGTTCTTC
CDR3: CASSHPTVEEQFF
J: TRBJ2-1
V: TRBV13
D: .
size: .

DNA: TGTGCCTGGAGCGACCGGGACACTGAAGCTTTCTTT
CDR3: CAWSDRDTEAFF
J: TRBJ1-1
V: TRBV30
D: .
size: once

DNA: TGCAGCGTTGGGGAGGGACTCTACTACACTGAAGCTTTCTTT
CDR3: CSVGEGLYYTEAFF
J: TRBJ1-1
V: TRBV29-1
D: .
size: .

DNA: TGCAGCGCCACAGGGTTGGGGAACACTGAAGCTTTCTTT
CDR3: CSATGLGNTEAFF
J: TRBJ1-1
V: TRBV29-1
D: .
size: .

DNA: TGTGCCAGCAGGCGACAGAACTATGGCTACACCTTC
CDR3: CASRRQNYGYTF
J: TRBJ1-2
V: TRBV6-5
D: .
size: few

DNA: TGTGCCAGCAGCACCCGGGACAGGGGAAGAGAGCAGTTCTTC
CDR3: CASSTRDRGREQFF
J: TRBJ2-1
V: TRBV6-5
D: TRBD1
size: .

DNA: TGTGCCAGCAGCCAAGATCGAGACAGGAACGGGGAAGGCTACACCTTC
CDR3: CASSQDRDRNGEGYTF
J: TRBJ1-2
V: TRBV14
D: .
size: .

DNA: TGTGCCAGCAGTGAAGAGAACTGGGCAAATGAGCAGTTCTTC
CDR3: CASSEENWANEQFF
J: TRBJ2-1
V: TRBV6-1
D: .
size: once

DNA: TGCAGTGCTAGAGGGGGGGCTGAAGCTTTCTTT
CDR3: CSARGGAEAFF
J: TRBJ1-1
V: TRBV20-1
D: .
size: .

DNA: TGTGCCAGCAGCGCGGACCAGAACACTGAAGCTTTCTTT
CDR3: CASSADQNTEAFF
J: TRBJ1-1
V: TRBV7-2
D: .
size: .

DNA: TGTGCCAGCTGTCGACGGGGTTCCCAAGAGACCCAGTACTTC
CDR3: CASCRRGSQETQYF
J: TRBJ2-5
V: TRBV6-6
D: .
size: .